The text below deals with one T cell receptor beta chain. Its antigen remains unidentified. The sample is drawn from a study of shared clonotypes between healthy human individuals. About the study: The donors, a couple of women and a few men, were aged 18 to 49. Three plates each covered CD4 naive and memory; CD8 naive two, CD8 memory one.

Study-wide points: In contrast to clonotypes shared by all four donors, non-shared clonotypes had lower generation probabilities.

CD45RO negativity and positive selection for CCR7 defined naive CD8 cells, a population that excluded terminally differentiated effector memory CD45RA+ cells. An even split of each subset's genomic DNA across several immunoSEQ plates was performed. Produced via immunoSEQ multiplex PCR; TCRdb's table is partial and in-frame only. Of roughly 2.1 million clones detected, about 93% appear once; the ten largest clones hold under 2%. CDR1 and CDR2 from the germline V gene are SGHVS and FQNEAQ. J lost 4 bases, V lost 5 bases, and 15 bases had no gene match. This CDR3 is built from 17 residues. The clonotype comes from a man between 18 and 29 years old in good health. Some clones in this sample may be carry-over from other donors' samples. The chain combines TRBV7-8 with TRBJ2-7; TRBD2 matches at 9 bases. The sample comprised naive CD8+ T cells from PBMCs. The CDR3 coding sequence is TGTGCCAGCAGCCCTCGCGATGGGCGGGAGGGGGGTTACGAGCAGTACTTC. Protein sequence: CASSPRDGREGGYEQYF.